This T cell receptor (beta chain) was sequenced in a study of blood T cell repertoires in COVID-19. Whole-study context: COVID-19 samples from acute and convalescent phases originated in the United States, Italy and Spain.

This clone was seen a few times. CDR1 is MNHNY, CDR2 SVGAGI, per germline (reference sequence). The CDR3 runs to 15 residues. V gave up 0 bases and J gave up 7 bases; unmatched junction bases: 7. Method: immunoSEQ multiplex PCR; TCRdb's copy keeps in-frame clones and lacks some. This sample carries 330,000 or so clones, 88% of them seen once, and the ten largest clones take about 5%. This TCR was sampled from a man younger than 45 who had recovered from COVID-19. The sample was PBMCs or T cells enriched from blood (not recorded which). The rearrangement joins TRBV6-6 to TRBJ1-2, with TRBD1 identical over 8 bases. The CDR3 reads CASSYSIDRGSGYTF. CDR3 DNA sequence: TGTGCCAGCAGTTACTCGATCGACAGGGGTAGTGGCTACACCTTC.